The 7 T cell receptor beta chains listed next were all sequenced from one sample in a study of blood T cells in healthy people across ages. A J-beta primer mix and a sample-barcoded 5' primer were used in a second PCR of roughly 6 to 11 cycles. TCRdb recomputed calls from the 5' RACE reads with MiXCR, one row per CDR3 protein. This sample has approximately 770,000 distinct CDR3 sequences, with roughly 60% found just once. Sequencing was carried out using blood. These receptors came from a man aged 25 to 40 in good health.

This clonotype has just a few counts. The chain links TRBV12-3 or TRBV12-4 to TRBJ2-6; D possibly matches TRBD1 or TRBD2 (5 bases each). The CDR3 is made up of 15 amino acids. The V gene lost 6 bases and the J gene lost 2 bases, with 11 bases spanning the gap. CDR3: CASSSGAAGANVLTF. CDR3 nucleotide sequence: TGTGCCAGCAGCTCCGGGGCTGCTGGGGCCAACGTCCTGACTTTC.

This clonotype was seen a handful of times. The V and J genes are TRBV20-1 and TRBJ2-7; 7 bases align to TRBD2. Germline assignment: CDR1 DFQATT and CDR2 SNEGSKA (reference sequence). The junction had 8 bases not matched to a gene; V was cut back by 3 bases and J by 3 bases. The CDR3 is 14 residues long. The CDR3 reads CSASPGSGIYEQYF. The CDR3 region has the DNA TGCAGTGCTAGCCCAGGGAGCGGGATCTACGAGCAGTACTTC.

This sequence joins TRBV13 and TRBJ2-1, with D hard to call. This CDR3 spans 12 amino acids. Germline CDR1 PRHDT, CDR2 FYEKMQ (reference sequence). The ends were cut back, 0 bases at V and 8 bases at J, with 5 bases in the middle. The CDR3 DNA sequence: TGTGCCAGCAGCTTAGGGTCGGATGAGCAGTTCTTC. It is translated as CASSLGSDEQFF. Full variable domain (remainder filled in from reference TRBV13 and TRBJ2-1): AAGVIQSPRHLIKEKRETATLKCYPIPRHDTVYWYQQGPGQDPQFLISFYEKMQSDKGSIPDRFSAQQFSDYHSELNMSSLELGDSALYFCASSLGSDEQFFGPGTRLTVL.

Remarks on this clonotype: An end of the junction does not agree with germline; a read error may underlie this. The DNA of the CDR3 is TGTGCCGGCAGCTTAGAACTAGCGGGCTCCTACGAGCAGTACTTC. Translating it yields CAGSLELAGSYEQYF. The rearrangement uses TRBV7-9 and TRBJ2-4, with 9 bases that match TRBD2. The closer fit of TRBJ2-7 to the DNA end suggests the J call may be wrong. The CDR3 is 15 amino acids. CDR1 and CDR2 from the germline V gene are SEHNR and FQNEAQ (reference sequence).

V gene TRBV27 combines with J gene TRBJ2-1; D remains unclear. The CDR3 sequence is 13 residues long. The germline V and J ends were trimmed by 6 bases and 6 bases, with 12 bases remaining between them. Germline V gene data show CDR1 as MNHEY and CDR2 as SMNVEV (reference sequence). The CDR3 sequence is CASRPLSGNEQFF. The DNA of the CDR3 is TGTGCCAGCAGACCCCTCTCGGGCAATGAGCAGTTCTTC.

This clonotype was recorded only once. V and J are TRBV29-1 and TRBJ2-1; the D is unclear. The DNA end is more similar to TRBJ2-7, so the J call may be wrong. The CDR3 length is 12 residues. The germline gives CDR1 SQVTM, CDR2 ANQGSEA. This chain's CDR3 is CSVQVMGYEQYF. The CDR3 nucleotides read TGCAGCGTGCAGGTTATGGGTTACGAGCAGTACTTC.

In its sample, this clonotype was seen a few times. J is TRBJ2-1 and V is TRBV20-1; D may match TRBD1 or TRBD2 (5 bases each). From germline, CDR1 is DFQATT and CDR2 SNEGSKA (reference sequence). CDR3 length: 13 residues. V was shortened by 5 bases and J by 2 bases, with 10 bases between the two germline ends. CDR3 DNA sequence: TGCAGTGCTTCCGGGGCGACCTACAATGAGCAGTTCTTC. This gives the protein CSASGATYNEQFF.